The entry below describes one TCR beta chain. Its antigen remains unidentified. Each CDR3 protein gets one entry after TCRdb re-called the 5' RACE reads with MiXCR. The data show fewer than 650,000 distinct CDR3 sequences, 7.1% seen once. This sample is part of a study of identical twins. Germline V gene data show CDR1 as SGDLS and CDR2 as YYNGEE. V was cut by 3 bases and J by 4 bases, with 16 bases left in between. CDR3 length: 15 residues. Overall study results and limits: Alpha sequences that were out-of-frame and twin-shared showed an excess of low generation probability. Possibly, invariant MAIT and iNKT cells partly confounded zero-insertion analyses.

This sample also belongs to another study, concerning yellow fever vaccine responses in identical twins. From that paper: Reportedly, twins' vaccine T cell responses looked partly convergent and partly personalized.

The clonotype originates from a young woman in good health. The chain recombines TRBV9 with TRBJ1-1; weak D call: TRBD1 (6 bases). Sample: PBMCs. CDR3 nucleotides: TGTGCCAGCAGCGAATACAGGGATCTGTCCACTGAAGCTTTCTTT. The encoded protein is CASSEYRDLSTEAFF.